These 17 T cell receptor beta chains originate from one sample sequenced in a study of blood T cell repertoires in COVID-19. Assay: immunoSEQ multiplex PCR; the TCRdb copy retains only in-frame clones and omits some. The table lists about 260,000 clones, roughly 86% of them singletons. The sample comprised peripheral blood. The receptor source for this set is a middle-aged man who had recovered from COVID-19.

The chain combines TRBV6-6 with TRBJ1-1; 8 nucleotides match TRBD1. The J segment lost 1 base and the V segment lost 5 bases, leaving 12 bases of the junction unmatched. The germline CDR1 and CDR2 sequences are MNHNY and SVGAGI (reference sequence). The CDR3 spans 17 residues. The CDR3 DNA is TGTGCCAGCAGTCTACGTGGTACCGGGACAGGGAACACTGAAGCTTTCTTT. Translated: CASSLRGTGTGNTEAFF.

The J gene is TRBJ2-2, the V gene TRBV19; no clear D. The V gene lost 3 bases and the J gene lost 1 base, with 9 bases spanning the gap. The CDR3 has 15 amino acids. Germline V gives CDR1 LNHDA, CDR2 SQIVND (reference sequence). The CDR3 loop reads CASSMLRRNTGELFF. The CDR3 coding sequence is TGTGCCAGTAGTATGCTAAGAAGGAACACCGGGGAGCTGTTTTTT.

The CDR3 DNA is TGTGCCAGCTCACCAGTTTTCTTCGGGACAGGGATATACGAGCAGTACTTC. It codes for CASSPVFFGTGIYEQYF. V usage is TRBV18 and J usage is TRBJ2-7; 9 bases agree with TRBD1. Germline CDR1 is KGHSH and CDR2 is LQKENI. V trimming: 2 bases; J trimming: 4 bases; junction bases outside the gene matches: 12. The CDR3 is made up of 17 amino acids.

About this clone itself: An end of the junction differs from the germline gene, which may be a read error. The V call is TRBV30, the J call TRBJ1-1, with D possibly matching TRBD1 (6 bases). The CDR3 covers 12 residues. Germline CDR1 GTSNPN, CDR2 SVGIG (reference sequence). The CDR3 spells CAWSHGRPGQIF. CDR3 nucleotides: TGTGCCTGGAGCCATGGGCGTCCGGGACAAATCTTT.

The chain employs TRBV6-2 or TRBV6-3 and TRBJ1-6, with 9 bases fitting TRBD1. This CDR3 contains 17 residues. With V trimmed by 0 bases and J by 7 bases, 7 bases remained unmatched. Germline-derived CDR1 and CDR2 are MNHEY and SVGEGT. The CDR3 here is CASSYSPDRGLNSPLHF. In DNA form, the CDR3 reads TGTGCCAGCAGTTACTCCCCCGACAGGGGGTTGAATTCACCCCTCCACTTT.

This sequence joins TRBV7-9 and TRBJ2-6; 8 bases line up with TRBD1. The germline CDR1 and CDR2 sequences are SEHNR and FQNEAQ (reference sequence). The ends lost 1 base at V and 0 bases at J; junction bases unmatched: 5. The CDR3 contains 18 residues. The CDR3 sequence: CASSLVAGQGSGANVLTF. The CDR3 DNA is TGTGCCAGCAGCTTAGTGGCAGGACAGGGCTCTGGGGCCAACGTCCTGACTTTC.

The rearrangement uses TRBV7-9 and TRBJ1-5; 9 bases line up with TRBD1. Germline V gene lookup returns CDR1 SEHNR and CDR2 FQNEAQ (reference sequence). The CDR3 loop spans 17 amino acids. V lost 5 bases, J lost 0 bases, and 8 bases stayed unmatched. The CDR3 DNA is TGTGCCAGCAGCCCGGACAGGGGCTCCAATAGCAATCAGCCCCAGCATTTT. Translation gives CASSPDRGSNSNQPQHF.

CDR3 sequence reads: CASSRVTGIEAFF. Here the CDR3 DNA reads TGCGCCAGCAGTCGCGTGACAGGGATTGAAGCTTTCTTT. The chain joins TRBV5-1 to TRBJ1-1; TRBD1 matches 7 bases. Trimming took 5 bases from V and 7 from J; bases not matched to a gene: 8. Germline CDR1 and CDR2: SGHRS and YFSETQ. The CDR3 has 13 amino acids.

The rearrangement uses TRBV11-3 and TRBJ1-1; 7 bases match TRBD1. Germline CDR1 SGHNT, CDR2 YENEEA. This CDR3 is built from 15 residues. Germline trimming cut 1 base from V and 8 bases from J; bases unmatched to any gene: 10. The CDR3 DNA follows: TGTGCCAGCAGCTTAGGCGGTAGACAGGGTGAAGAAGCTTTCTTT. The encoded protein is CASSLGGRQGEEAFF.

This clone has just a few counts. The gene calls are TRBV7-9 and TRBJ2-5; D call uncertain. The germline V and J ends were trimmed by 1 base and 1 base, with 7 bases remaining between them. Germline assignment: CDR1 SEHNR and CDR2 FQNEAQ (reference sequence). The CDR3 has 14 residues. CDR3 protein: CASSLGLVQETQYF. Written as DNA, the CDR3 is TGTGCCAGCAGCTTAGGACTCGTCCAAGAGACCCAGTACTTC.

The V gene is TRBV9, the J gene TRBJ1-1; 10 nucleotides agree with TRBD1. Trimming at V came to 4 bases and at J to 0 bases, leaving 15 bases not matched to a gene. Germline V CDR1 and CDR2: SGDLS, YYNGEE. The CDR3 spans 19 residues. DNA for the CDR3: TGTGCCAGCAGCCCCCGGTATCGCCGGGACAGGGGCATGAACACTGAAGCTTTCTTT. Translation gives CASSPRYRRDRGMNTEAFF.

The chain recombines TRBV5-6 with TRBJ2-7, with D possibly TRBD1 on 6 matching bases. The CDR3 is 15 residues long. The V end was cut by 5 bases, the J end by 3 bases, with 18 bases between. Germline V gene lookup returns CDR1 SGHDT and CDR2 YYEEEE. Here the CDR3 reads CASRKRPGQIYEQYF. The CDR3, as DNA: TGTGCCAGCAGAAAGAGACCGGGACAAATCTACGAGCAGTACTTC.

The V call is TRBV6-6, the J call TRBJ1-6, with 8 bases fitting TRBD1. Unmatched junction bases numbered 3, after V lost 4 bases and J lost 10 bases. In germline, CDR1 is MNHNY, CDR2 SVGAGI (reference sequence). The CDR3 covers 13 residues. Here the CDR3 DNA reads TGTGCCAGCAGTTGGGACAGGAGATCACCCCTCCACTTT. This gives the protein CASSWDRRSPLHF.

V gene TRBV20-1 combines with J gene TRBJ1-2; the match to TRBD1 covers 7 bases. The V and J ends lost 5 bases and 7 bases, in that order; junction bases with no gene match: 1. This CDR3 spans 10 amino acids. Germline assignment: CDR1 DFQATT and CDR2 SNEGSKA (reference sequence). CDR3 bases: TGCAGTGCTGCAGGGGGTGGCTACACCTTC. Residues: CSAAGGGYTF.

The rearrangement uses TRBV10-3 and TRBJ1-3; TRBD1 might be the D (5 bases). With 6 bases removed from V and 0 bases from J, the gap between germline ends came to 15 bases. The CDR3 spans 16 residues. Germline loops: CDR1 ENHRY, CDR2 SYGVKD. As DNA, the CDR3 is TGTGCCATCAGGTCGGATGGGGCTCTCTCTGGAAACACCATATATTTT. Residues: CAIRSDGALSGNTIYF.

The rearrangement joins TRBV6-6 to TRBJ2-3, with TRBD1 as a possible D gene (5 bases). The CDR3 totals 14 residues. Trimming cost V 4 bases and J 4 bases, with 12 bases left between them. Germline CDR1 reads MNHNY; CDR2 reads SVGAGI (reference sequence). The DNA for the CDR3 is TGTGCCAGCAGTTCAGGGTCCCGGGCAGATACGCAGTATTTT. This encodes CASSSGSRADTQYF.

The chain's CDR3 is CASSMDSNTEAFF. CDR3 nucleotides: TGTGCCAGTAGTATGGACTCGAACACTGAAGCTTTCTTT. The chain carries TRBV19 and TRBJ1-1; D not certain. Deletions cut 3 bases from V and 1 base from J, with 6 bases between. Germline lookup yields CDR1 LNHDA and CDR2 SQIVND (reference sequence). This CDR3 has 13 amino acids.